This T cell receptor (beta chain) was found in a study of sequential checkpoint blockade in melanoma. As for the study in general: First-line arms were nivolumab then ipilimumab, or the reverse, randomized 1:1. After both sequences, patients received maintenance nivolumab.

Assay used: immunoSEQ multiplex PCR; TCRdb lists only in-frame clones, some missing. The table shows around 16,000 clones, with around three quarters occurring only once. CDR3 length equals 16 residues. CDR1 and CDR2 (germline): MNHEY, SMNVEV (reference sequence). Unmatched junction bases numbered 15, after V lost 4 bases and J lost 6 bases. Treatment specified: randomized to nivolumab then ipilimumab (arm A) or the reverse (arm B). DNA-damaging chemotherapy had not been given to any patient beforehand. Live CD3+CD8+ CD19− CD56− cells were sorted from PBMCs. Specimen: CD8+ T cells sorted from blood (inferred from file names), collected from a patient given nivolumab and ipilimumab in sequence. The J gene is TRBJ2-7, the V gene TRBV27, with TRBD1 identical over 7 bases. The receptor's source is a human donor with melanoma. As DNA, the CDR3 is TGTGCCAGCAGTTCCCAGTATCAGACAGGGTTGGGCGAGCAGTACTTC. Translation gives CASSSQYQTGLGEQYF.